This TCR beta chain stems from a study of response to subunit inactivated influenza vaccine. Details on this clonotype: No antigen is known for it.

Study outcomes and limitations: The authors proposed limited new T cell recruitment per seasonal influenza vaccination.

Each CDR3 protein gets one entry after TCRdb re-called the RT-PCR reads with MiXCR. This sample has 600,000 to 700,000 distinct CDR3 sequences, with approximately 15% found just once. The CDR3 runs 16 residues. V lost 3 bases, J lost 0 bases, and 8 bases stayed unmatched. Germline V gene lookup returns CDR1 MNHEY and CDR2 SVGEGT. This receptor was taken from a man aged 50-59 years who received an inactivated influenza vaccine. Sequencing was performed on PBMCs from blood, taken 14 to 15 days before vaccination. This chain uses TRBV6-2 or TRBV6-3 with TRBJ2-7, with 7 bases identical to TRBD1. The CDR3 sequence is CASSYTGQSYSYEQYF. The CDR3 DNA reads TGTGCCAGCAGTTATACGGGACAGAGCTACTCCTACGAGCAGTACTTC.